This T cell receptor (beta chain) was sequenced in a study of technical replicates of blood from a few donors (TCRdb year 2017). Remarks on this clone: The target of this receptor is not known. Base qualities were left out, and no much larger clone turns up one base away.

To prepare the library, the immunoSEQ multiplex PCR assay was applied. TCRdb took this table from immuneACCESS and kept in-frame rearrangements with V and J called. Such tables lack part of the clones; where checked against another copy, unresolved V genes explain under half of the gap, and the rest is unexplained. The sample table shows 65,000 to 95,000 clones, and nearly 98% are seen once. More than 0.12% of the sample belongs to the ten largest clones. Specimen: T cells isolated from PBMCs. The origin of this receptor is a human donor in good health.

The base sequence is TGTGCCATCACCGGGACAGGGGATAACGAGCAGTACTTC. It translates to CAITGTGDNEQYF. The chain employs TRBV10-3 and TRBJ2-7, with TRBD1 matching 10 junction bases. Measured from the cysteine to the phenylalanine, the CDR3 is 13 residues long. The kept DNA is CDR3 alone, 39 bases in frame from the first base. V has 7 bases trimmed and J has 5 bases trimmed; junction bases matching no gene number 5. Looking up the germline V gene yields CDR1 ENHRY and CDR2 SYGVKD.